The next 8 T cell receptor beta chains were all read from a single sample in a study of T cells after yellow fever vaccination. Using its own MiXCR run on the 5' RACE reads, TCRdb lists one record per CDR3 protein. The sample records a few hundred thousand distinct CDR3 sequences, 3% to 3.5% being singletons. The sequencing here drew on CD4+ T cells sorted from PBMCs, taken 10 days after the yellow fever booster vaccination. The receptors shown here come from a man between 18 and 35 years old who received the YFV17D yellow fever vaccine.

This clonotype was seen repeatedly, ten times or more. The V call is TRBV5-1, the J call TRBJ2-1; D tentatively reads TRBD1 or TRBD2 (6 bases each). Trimming removed 2 bases from V and 2 bases from J, with 14 bases in between. CDR1 and CDR2 from the germline V gene are SGHRS and YFSETQ. CDR3 length: 16 amino acids. This CDR3 reads CASSFGGGSTYNEQFF. The DNA of the CDR3 is TGCGCCAGCAGCTTCGGAGGGGGGTCAACCTACAATGAGCAGTTCTTC.

This clonotype was found many times. The V gene is TRBV4-3, the J gene TRBJ2-6; perhaps TRBD1 as D (5 bases). V was cut by 4 bases and J by 2 bases, with 12 bases left in between. The CDR3 runs 16 residues. Germline V gene data show CDR1 as LGHNA and CDR2 as YSLEER. In nucleotides, the CDR3 is TGCGCCAGCAGCCCCAACCAGGGAACTGGGGCCAACGTCCTGACTTTC. Translated, it gives CASSPNQGTGANVLTF.

This clonotype was counted many times. The chain has TRBV4-3 and TRBJ2-3; D call uncertain. CDR1 is LGHNA and CDR2 is YSLEER in the germline V gene. The length of the CDR3 is 13 residues. V gave up 3 bases and J gave up 2 bases, with 6 bases separating them. The CDR3 coding sequence is TGCGCCAGCAGCCACTCAGACACAGATACGCAGTATTTT. Translated, it gives CASSHSDTDTQYF.

The chain recombines TRBV29-1 with TRBJ2-7; D is possibly TRBD2 (5 bases). The CDR3 runs 13 residues. The germline gives CDR1 SQVTM, CDR2 ANQGSEA. Trimming removed 6 bases from V and 0 bases from J, with 12 bases in between. The CDR3 DNA follows: TGCAGCGTAGCTTACGGACTCTCCTACGAGCAGTACTTC. Its translation is CSVAYGLSYEQYF.

This clonotype was observed at least ten times. J is TRBJ1-1 and V is TRBV18; D remains ambiguous. Trimming cost V 3 bases and J 5 bases, with 13 bases left between them. CDR3 length: 14 residues. Germline V gene data show CDR1 as KGHSH and CDR2 as LQKENI. In DNA form, the CDR3 reads TGTGCCAGCTCACCGACTGCAGGAGAAACTGAAGCTTTCTTT. Its protein product is CASSPTAGETEAFF.

Ten or more counts support this clonotype. The V call is TRBV20-1, the J call TRBJ2-2; TRBD2 agrees at 11 bases. V shed 4 bases and J 8 bases; nucleotides not matched to a gene: 6. This CDR3 spans 14 amino acids. Germline assignment: CDR1 DFQATT and CDR2 SNEGSKA (reference sequence). The CDR3 here is CSAISGGAFGELFF. CDR3 DNA sequence: TGCAGTGCTATTAGCGGGGGGGCCTTTGGGGAGCTGTTTTTT.

This sequence joins TRBV6-1 and TRBJ1-6, with D tentatively TRBD1 (5 bases). V lost 7 bases to trimming and J lost 6 bases, with 13 bases between them. The CDR3 has 14 residues. Germline V gene data show CDR1 as MNHNS and CDR2 as SASEGT. The CDR3 nucleotides are TGTGCCAGCAACCCGAGACAGAGTAATTCACCCCTCCACTTT. It translates to CASNPRQSNSPLHF.

This clonotype was detected many times. The rearrangement links TRBV6-1 to TRBJ2-1; D is possibly TRBD1 or TRBD2 (6 bases each). This CDR3 is built from 15 residues. V was clipped by 6 bases and J by 0 bases, with 12 bases between them. The germline CDR1 and CDR2 sequences are MNHNS and SASEGT. CDR3 DNA: TGTGCCAGCAGGCGGGACAAAAGCTCCTACAATGAGCAGTTCTTC. Its protein is CASRRDKSSYNEQFF.